What follows is one TCR beta chain and its context. Germline CDR1 is KGHSH and CDR2 is LQKENI. The CDR3 has 13 residues. Between the trimmed V and J ends, which lost 5 bases and 5 bases, there was a span of 12 bases. Assay: immunoSEQ multiplex PCR; the TCRdb copy retains only in-frame clones and omits some. Found here are approximately 1.5 million clones, 98% of them singletons; the top ten hold about 0.35%. The sample comes from a study of shared clonotypes between healthy human individuals. The chain carries TRBV18 and TRBJ2-5, with D possibly TRBD2 on 6 matching bases. The sample consisted of naive CD4+ T cells sorted from blood. Regarding subset: CD45RA+ positively selected. The source of this sequence is a man in his thirties or forties in good health. CDR3 in amino acids: CASSSKEGETQYF. DNA for the CDR3: TGTGCCAGCTCATCCAAGGAGGGCGAGACCCAGTACTTC.